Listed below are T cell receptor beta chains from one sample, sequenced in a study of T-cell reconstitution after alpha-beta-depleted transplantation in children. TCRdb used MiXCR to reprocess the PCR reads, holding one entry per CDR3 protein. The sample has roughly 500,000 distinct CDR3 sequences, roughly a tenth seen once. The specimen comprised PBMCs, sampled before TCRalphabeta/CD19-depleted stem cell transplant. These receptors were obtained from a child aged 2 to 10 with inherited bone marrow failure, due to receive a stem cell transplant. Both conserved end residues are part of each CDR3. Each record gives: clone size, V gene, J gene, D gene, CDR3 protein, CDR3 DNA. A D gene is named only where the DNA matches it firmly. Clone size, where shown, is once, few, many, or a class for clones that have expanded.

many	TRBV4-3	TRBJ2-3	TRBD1	CASSQNPGTETQYF	TGCGCCAGCAGCCAAAACCCAGGGACAGAGACGCAGTATTTT
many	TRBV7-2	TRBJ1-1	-	CASSLAREKKRAFF	TGTGCCAGCAGCTTAGCGAGGGAGAAAAAACGGGCTTTCTTT
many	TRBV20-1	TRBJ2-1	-	CSARMSSYNEQFF	TGCAGTGCTAGGATGAGCTCCTACAATGAGCAGTTCTTC
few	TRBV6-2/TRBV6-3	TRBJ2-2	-	CASSYVSDTGELFF	TGTGCCAGCAGTTACGTGAGCGACACCGGGGAGCTGTTTTTT
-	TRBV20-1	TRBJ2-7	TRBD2	CCARVTLAATFYEQYF	TGCTGTGCTAGAGTTACCCTAGCGGCAACCTTCTACGAGCAGTACTTC
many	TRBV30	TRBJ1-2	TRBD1	CAWSVLGGDYGYTF	TGTGCCTGGAGTGTACTAGGGGGCGACTATGGCTACACCTTC
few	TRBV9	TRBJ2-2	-	CASNDSPGANTGELFF	TGTGCCAGCAACGATAGCCCCGGGGCCAACACCGGGGAGCTGTTTTTT
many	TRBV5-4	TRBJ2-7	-	CASSLGQDSSYEQYF	TGTGCCAGCAGCTTGGGACAGGACAGCTCCTACGAGCAGTACTTC
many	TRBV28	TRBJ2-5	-	CASSPTDRYQETQYF	TGTGCCAGCAGCCCGACCGACAGGTACCAAGAGACCCAGTACTTC
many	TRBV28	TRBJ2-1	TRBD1	CASSKPGQVPYNEQFF	TGTGCCAGCAGTAAACCGGGACAGGTACCCTACAATGAGCAGTTCTTC
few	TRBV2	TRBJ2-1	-	CASRERSGSYNEQFF	TGTGCCAGCAGGGAGCGGAGTGGGTCCTACAATGAGCAGTTCTTC
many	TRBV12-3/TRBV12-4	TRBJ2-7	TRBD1	CASSLGQGIDEQYF	TGTGCCAGCAGTTTAGGACAGGGAATCGACGAGCAGTACTTC
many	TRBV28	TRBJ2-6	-	CASSLLGTSGANVLTF	TGTGCCAGCAGTTTATTGGGTACCTCCGGGGCCAACGTCCTGACTTTC
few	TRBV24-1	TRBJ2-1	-	CATSDPYNEQFF	TGTGCCACCAGTGACCCGTACAATGAGCAGTTCTTC
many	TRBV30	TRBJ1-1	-	CAWSGIDREAFF	TGTGCCTGGAGTGGTATTGACAGGGAAGCTTTCTTT
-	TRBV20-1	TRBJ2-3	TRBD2	CSAALAGGLRDTDTQYF	TGCAGTGCTGCCCTAGCGGGAGGACTACGGGACACAGATACGCAGTATTTT
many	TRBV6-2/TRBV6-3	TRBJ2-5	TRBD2	CATRIAGLQETQYF	TGTGCCACACGGATAGCGGGCCTACAAGAGACCCAGTACTTC
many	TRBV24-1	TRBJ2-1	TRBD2	CATGAGTSRFNEQFF	TGTGCCACGGGCGCAGGGACTAGCAGATTTAATGAGCAGTTCTTC
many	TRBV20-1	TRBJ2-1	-	CSASSSVSPYNEQFF	TGCAGTGCTAGCTCTTCCGTGAGTCCCTACAATGAGCAGTTCTTC
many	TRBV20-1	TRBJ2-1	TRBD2	CSARASGSEQFF	TGCAGTGCTAGGGCTAGCGGGAGTGAGCAGTTCTTC
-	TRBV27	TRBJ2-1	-	CASRVQNSRFF	TGTGCCAGCAGAGTCCAGAATTCACGGTTCTTC
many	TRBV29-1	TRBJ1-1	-	CSAGAANLNTEAFF	TGCAGCGCTGGGGCCGCTAACCTGAACACTGAAGCTTTCTTT
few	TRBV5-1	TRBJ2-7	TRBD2	CASSFRTSGSLYEQYF	TGCGCCAGCAGCTTCAGGACTAGCGGGAGCTTATACGAGCAGTACTTC
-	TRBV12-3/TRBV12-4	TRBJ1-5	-	CASSLARREMNQPQHF	TGTGCCAGCAGTTTAGCGAGGAGGGAGATGAATCAGCCCCAGCATTTT
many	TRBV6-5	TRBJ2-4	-	CASSGDLNIQYF	TGTGCCAGCTCCGGGGACTTAAACATTCAGTACTTC
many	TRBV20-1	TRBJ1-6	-	CSARAQGGKALHF	TGCAGTGCTAGAGCCCAAGGGGGTAAGGCCCTCCACTTT
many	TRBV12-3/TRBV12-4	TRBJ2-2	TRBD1	CASSLGWTGGYGELFF	TGTGCCAGCAGTTTAGGATGGACAGGCGGATACGGGGAGCTGTTTTTT
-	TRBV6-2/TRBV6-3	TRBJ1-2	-	CASSYPRTGYTF	TGTGCCAGCAGTTACCCCCGGACGGGCTACACCTTC
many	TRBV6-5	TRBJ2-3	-	CASSYSVADTQYF	TGTGCCAGCAGTTACTCTGTCGCGGATACGCAGTATTTT
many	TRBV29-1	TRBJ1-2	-	CSVDGLASNYGYTF	TGCAGCGTTGACGGCCTTGCCTCTAACTATGGCTACACCTTC
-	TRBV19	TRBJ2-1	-	CASRWPRIPSYNEQFF	TGTGCCAGTAGATGGCCAAGAATCCCCTCCTACAATGAGCAGTTCTTC
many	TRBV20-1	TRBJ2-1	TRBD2	CSARDERGSYNEQFF	TGCAGTGCTAGAGACGAGCGGGGTTCCTACAATGAGCAGTTCTTC
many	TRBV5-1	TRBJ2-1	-	CASSRRGEGNEQFF	TGCGCCAGCAGCCGCCGGGGTGAGGGGAATGAGCAGTTCTTC
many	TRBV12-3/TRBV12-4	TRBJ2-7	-	CASSQTVLTYEQYF	TGTGCCAGCAGTCAGACAGTCCTTACCTACGAGCAGTACTTC
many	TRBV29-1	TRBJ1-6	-	CSVGDGDNSPLHF	TGCAGCGTTGGGGACGGTGATAATTCACCCCTCCACTTT
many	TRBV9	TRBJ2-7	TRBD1	CASSVGQGASSYEQYF	TGTGCCAGCAGCGTAGGACAGGGGGCTTCCTCCTACGAGCAGTACTTC
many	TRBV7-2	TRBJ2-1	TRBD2	CASSSTSGRYNEQFF	TGTGCCAGCAGCTCGACTAGCGGGAGATACAATGAGCAGTTCTTC